This section outlines one T cell receptor beta chain sequence together with its context. Its matching antigen is unknown. The data were obtained in a study of cytomegalovirus exposure and HLA in healthy donors. General study results and limits: Highly shared sequence variants in one cluster were likely a sequencing artifact. Rare TCR sequences predominated, though certain public TCRs were found in many donors. In vitro experiments confirmed that three CMV-associated chains were specific for CMV antigens. Earlier findings revealed that most TCR beta V segments proved productive either about 90% or about 30% of the time.

With 60 Vbeta and 13 Jbeta primers, the PCR was carried out. Using immunoSEQ multiplex PCR, the repertoire was profiled, and TCRdb retains in-frame clones only, with some absent. This table holds around 150,000 clones, about 80% found once. This receptor was obtained from a woman aged 45-59 years in good health and CMV-seropositive. What was sequenced was PBMCs.

This CDR3 reads CASSLPGGNTEAFF. The DNA for the CDR3 is TGTGCCAGCAGCTTACCAGGGGGCAACACTGAAGCTTTCTTT. The chain has TRBV5-6 and TRBJ1-1, with 8 bases that match TRBD1. The V and J ends lost 2 bases and 2 bases, in that order; junction bases with no gene match: 2. Per germline, CDR1 SGHDT and CDR2 YYEEEE. This CDR3 is built from 14 residues.